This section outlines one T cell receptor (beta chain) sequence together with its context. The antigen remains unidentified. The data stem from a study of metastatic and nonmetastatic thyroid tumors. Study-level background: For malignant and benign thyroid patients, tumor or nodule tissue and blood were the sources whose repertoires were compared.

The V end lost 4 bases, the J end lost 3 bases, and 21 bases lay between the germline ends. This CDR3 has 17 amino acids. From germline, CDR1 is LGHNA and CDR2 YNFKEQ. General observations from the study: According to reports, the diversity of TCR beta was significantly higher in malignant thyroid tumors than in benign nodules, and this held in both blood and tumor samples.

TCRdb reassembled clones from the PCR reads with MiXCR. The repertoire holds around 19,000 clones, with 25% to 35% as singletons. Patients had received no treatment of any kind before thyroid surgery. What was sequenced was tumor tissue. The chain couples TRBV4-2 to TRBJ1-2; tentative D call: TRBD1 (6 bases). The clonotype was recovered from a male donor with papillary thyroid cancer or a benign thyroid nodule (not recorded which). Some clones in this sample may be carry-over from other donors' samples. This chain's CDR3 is CASSLLIADRSHYGYTF. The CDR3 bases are TGTGCCAGCAGCCTTCTTATTGCCGACAGGAGCCACTATGGCTACACCTTC.